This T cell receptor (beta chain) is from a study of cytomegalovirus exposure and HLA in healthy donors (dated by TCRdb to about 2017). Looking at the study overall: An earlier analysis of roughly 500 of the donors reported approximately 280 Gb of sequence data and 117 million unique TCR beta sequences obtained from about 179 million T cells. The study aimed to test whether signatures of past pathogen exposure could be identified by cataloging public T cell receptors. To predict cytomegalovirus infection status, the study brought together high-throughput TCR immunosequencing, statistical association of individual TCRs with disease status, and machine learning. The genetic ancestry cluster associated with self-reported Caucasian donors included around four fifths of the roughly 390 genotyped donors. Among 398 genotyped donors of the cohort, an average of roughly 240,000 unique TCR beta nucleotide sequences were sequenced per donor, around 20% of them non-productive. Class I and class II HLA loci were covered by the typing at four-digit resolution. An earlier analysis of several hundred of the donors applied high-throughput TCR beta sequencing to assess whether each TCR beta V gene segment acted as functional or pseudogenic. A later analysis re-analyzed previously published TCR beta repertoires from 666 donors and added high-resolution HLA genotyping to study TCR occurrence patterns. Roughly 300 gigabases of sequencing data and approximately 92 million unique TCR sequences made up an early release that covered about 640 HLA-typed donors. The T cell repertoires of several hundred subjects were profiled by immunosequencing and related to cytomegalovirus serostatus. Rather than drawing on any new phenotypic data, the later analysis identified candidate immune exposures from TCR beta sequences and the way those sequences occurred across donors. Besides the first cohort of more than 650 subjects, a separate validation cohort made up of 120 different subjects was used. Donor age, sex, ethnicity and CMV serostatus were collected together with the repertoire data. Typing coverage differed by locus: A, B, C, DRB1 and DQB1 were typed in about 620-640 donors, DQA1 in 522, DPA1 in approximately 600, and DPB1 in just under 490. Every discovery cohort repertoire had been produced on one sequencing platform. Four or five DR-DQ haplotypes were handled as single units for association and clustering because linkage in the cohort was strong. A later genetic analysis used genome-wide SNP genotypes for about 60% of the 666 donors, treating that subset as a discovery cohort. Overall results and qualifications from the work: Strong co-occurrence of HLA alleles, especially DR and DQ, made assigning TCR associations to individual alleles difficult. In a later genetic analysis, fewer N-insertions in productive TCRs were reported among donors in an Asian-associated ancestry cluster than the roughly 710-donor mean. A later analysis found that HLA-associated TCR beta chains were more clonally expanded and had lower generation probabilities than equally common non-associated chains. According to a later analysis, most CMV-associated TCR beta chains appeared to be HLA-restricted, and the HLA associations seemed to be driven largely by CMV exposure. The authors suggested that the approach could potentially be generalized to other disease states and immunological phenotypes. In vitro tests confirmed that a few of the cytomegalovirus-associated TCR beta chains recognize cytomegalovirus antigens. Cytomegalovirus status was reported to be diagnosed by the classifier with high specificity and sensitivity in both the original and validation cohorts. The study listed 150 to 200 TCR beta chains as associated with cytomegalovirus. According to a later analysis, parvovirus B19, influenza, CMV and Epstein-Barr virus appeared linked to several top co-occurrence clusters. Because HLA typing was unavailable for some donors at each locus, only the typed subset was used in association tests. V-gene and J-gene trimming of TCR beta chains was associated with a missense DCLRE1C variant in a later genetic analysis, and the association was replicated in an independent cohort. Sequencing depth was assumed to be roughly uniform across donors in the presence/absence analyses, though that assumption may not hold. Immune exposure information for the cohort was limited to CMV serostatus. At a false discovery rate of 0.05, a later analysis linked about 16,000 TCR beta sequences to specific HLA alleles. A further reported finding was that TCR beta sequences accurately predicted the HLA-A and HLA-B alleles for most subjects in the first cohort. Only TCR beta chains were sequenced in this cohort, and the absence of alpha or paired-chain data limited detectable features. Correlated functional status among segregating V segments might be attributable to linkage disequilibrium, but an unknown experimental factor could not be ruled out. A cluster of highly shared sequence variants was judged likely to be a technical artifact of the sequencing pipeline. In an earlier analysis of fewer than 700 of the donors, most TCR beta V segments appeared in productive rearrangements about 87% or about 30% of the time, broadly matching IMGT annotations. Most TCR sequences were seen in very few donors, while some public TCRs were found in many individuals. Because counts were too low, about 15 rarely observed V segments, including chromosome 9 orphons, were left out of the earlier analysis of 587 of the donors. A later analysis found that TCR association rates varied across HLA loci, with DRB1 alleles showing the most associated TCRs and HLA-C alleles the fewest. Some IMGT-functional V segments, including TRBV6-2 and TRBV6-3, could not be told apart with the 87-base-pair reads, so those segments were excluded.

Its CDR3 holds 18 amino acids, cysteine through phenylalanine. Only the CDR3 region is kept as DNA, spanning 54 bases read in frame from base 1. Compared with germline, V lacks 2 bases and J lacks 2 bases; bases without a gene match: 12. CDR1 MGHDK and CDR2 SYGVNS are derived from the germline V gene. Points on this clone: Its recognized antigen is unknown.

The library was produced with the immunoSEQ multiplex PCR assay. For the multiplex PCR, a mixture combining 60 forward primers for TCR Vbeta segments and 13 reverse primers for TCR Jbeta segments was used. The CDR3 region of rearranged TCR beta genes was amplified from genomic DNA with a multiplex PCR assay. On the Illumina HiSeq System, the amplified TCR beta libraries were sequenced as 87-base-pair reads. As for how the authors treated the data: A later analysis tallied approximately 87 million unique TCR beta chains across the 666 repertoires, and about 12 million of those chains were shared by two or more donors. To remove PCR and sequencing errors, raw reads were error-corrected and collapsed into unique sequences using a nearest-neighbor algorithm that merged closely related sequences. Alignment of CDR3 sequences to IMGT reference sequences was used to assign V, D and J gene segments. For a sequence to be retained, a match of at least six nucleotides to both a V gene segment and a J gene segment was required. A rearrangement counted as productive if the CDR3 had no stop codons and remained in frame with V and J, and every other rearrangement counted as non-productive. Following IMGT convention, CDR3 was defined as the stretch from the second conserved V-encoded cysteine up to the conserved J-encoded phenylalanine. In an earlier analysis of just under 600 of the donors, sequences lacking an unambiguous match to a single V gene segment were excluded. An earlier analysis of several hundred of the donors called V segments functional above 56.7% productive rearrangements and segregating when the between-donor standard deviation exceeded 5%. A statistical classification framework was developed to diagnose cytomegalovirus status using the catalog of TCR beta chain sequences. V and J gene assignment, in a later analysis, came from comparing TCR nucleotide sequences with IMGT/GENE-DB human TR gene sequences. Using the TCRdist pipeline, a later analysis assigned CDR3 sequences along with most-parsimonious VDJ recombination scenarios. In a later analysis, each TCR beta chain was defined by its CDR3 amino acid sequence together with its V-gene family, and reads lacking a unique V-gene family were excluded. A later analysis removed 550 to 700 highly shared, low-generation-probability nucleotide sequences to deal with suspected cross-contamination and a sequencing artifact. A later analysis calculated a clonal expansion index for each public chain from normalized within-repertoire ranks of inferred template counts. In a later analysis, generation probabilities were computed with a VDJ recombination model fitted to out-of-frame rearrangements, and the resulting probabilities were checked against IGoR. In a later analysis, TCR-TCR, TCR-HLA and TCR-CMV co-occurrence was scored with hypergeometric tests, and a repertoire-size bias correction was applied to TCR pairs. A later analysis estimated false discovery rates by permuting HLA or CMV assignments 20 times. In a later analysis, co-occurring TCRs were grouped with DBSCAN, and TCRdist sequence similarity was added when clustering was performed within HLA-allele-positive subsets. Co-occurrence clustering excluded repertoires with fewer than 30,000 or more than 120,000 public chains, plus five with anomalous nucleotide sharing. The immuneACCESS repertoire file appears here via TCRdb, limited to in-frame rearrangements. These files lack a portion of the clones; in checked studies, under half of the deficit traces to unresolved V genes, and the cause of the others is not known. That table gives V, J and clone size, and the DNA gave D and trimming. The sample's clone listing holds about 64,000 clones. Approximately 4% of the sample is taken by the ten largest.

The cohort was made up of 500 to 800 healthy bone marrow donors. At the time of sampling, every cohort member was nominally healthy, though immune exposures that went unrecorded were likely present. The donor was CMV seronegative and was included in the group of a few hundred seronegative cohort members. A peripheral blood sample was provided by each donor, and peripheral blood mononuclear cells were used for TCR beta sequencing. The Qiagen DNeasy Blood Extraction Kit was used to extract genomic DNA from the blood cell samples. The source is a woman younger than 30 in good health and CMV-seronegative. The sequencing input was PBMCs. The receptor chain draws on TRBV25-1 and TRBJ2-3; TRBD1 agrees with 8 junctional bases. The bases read TGTGCCAGCAGTGAACTGGAGGTGACAGGGGCGAACACAGATACGCAGTATTTT. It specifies CASSELEVTGANTDTQYF.